This TCR beta chain appears in the sequencing data of a study of persistence of HIV-infected CD4 T cells. On the study more broadly: Donors were ART-treated; their CMV- and Gag-responding CD4+ T cells were isolated.

The libraries were made with immunoSEQ version 4 in survey mode. Repertoires were generated with immunoSEQ multiplex PCR, while TCRdb's copy carries only in-frame clones and drops some. Among tens of thousands of clones listed, approximately 85% were seen once. Findings of the study overall: Degenerate expanded CDR3beta sequences were enriched among CMV- and Gag-responding cells.

The stimulus was an HIV-1 Gag 15-mer peptide pool, roughly 1 ug/peptide/mL. Memory cells lacking CD40L and CD69 with high CD45RO were sorted. These HIV-1-infected adults initiated suppressive ART in chronic infection. On this clone itself: Its matching antigen is unknown.

The CDR3 has 12 residues. Looked up from germline, CDR1 is SNHLY and CDR2 is FYNNEI. Trimming took off 8 bases at V and 4 bases at J, with 9 bases between the two ends. The sequences come from CD4+ T cells sorted from PBMCs after 18-hour stimulation, collected from a patient who received antiretroviral therapy. The chain is built from TRBV2 and TRBJ1-3; D unresolved. The sequence derives from an adult woman with HIV who was CMV-seropositive. The CDR3 DNA reads as TGTGCCAGCCGCCAACAGGGAAACACCATATATTTT. It translates to CASRQQGNTIYF.